These 3 T cell receptor beta chains were all obtained from the same sample, sequenced in a study of blood T cell repertoires in COVID-19. Here immunoSEQ multiplex PCR was the method, and the copy in TCRdb shows in-frame clones only, minus some. The sample has fewer than 400,000 clones; about four fifths are singletons. The sample was peripheral blood. The receptors come from a man under 40 with active or convalescent COVID-19.

This chain joins TRBV5-8 and TRBJ1-5; 7 positions match TRBD1. The CDR3 is 16 amino acids. CDR1 and CDR2 (germline): SGHTS, YDEGEE. Losses at the gene ends were 0 bases for V and 4 bases for J; bases not matched to a gene: 7. CDR3 region: CASSLGDSSVNQPQHF. CDR3 coding DNA: TGTGCCAGCAGCTTGGGGGACAGTTCTGTGAATCAGCCCCAGCATTTT.

The rearrangement joins TRBV15 to TRBJ2-2; tentatively, D is TRBD2 (6 bases). There are 15 residues in the CDR3. Trimming left V 5 bases short and J 4 bases short, with 14 bases between. CDR1 is LNHNV, CDR2 YYDKDF, per germline (reference sequence). The CDR3 bases are TGTGCCACCAGCGGCGGGACCTGGGGCACCGGGGAGCTGTTTTTT. Translated: CATSGGTWGTGELFF.

This chain joins TRBV19 and TRBJ2-7, with TRBD2 matching 12 bases. The V gene end was trimmed by 6 bases and the J gene end by 3 bases; junction bases not matched to a gene: 15. There are 18 residues in the CDR3. Germline V CDR1 and CDR2: LNHDA, SQIVND (reference sequence). CDR3 amino acids: CASRRAHRTSGDGYEQYF. CDR3 nucleotide sequence: TGTGCCAGTAGGAGGGCCCACCGGACTAGCGGGGACGGCTACGAGCAGTACTTC.